This T cell receptor (beta chain) was sequenced in a study of vaccination effects on CD4 cells after COVID-19. Across the whole study: The cohort was immunized with two doses of either the BNT162b2 or mRNA-1273 vaccine.

To note about this clone: The antigen is not known.

Study-wide results and caveats: Limitations: small convalescent group and missing early post-infection timepoints. Just 1 of 255 vaccine-induced clones in healthy recipients was cross-reactive.

Germline-derived CDR1 and CDR2 are MNHEY and SVGAGI. Trimming removed 0 bases at V and 0 bases at J, with 10 bases between. The CDR3 is 16 amino acids. The method was immunoSEQ multiplex PCR; TCRdb's version includes in-frame clones alone and lacks a portion of them. The sample has roughly 67,000 clones, around 78% seen once; the top ten hold over 9.5%. ViraFEST assay sequencing came after antigen-specific CD4+ T cells were expanded with viral peptide pools. Researchers isolated CD4+ T cells once 9 to 11 days of culture had elapsed. No vaccinee had earlier SARS-CoV-2 infection, and nucleocapsid antibodies were negative. Cultures of 2 million or so PBMC per well contained roughly 9.4 IU/ml IL-2 plus 10 ug/ml peptides.

Here the sequenced sample was CD4+ T cells from PBMCs cultured with SARS-CoV-2 spike peptides, taken before COVID-19 vaccination. The receptor comes from a human donor who received a COVID-19 vaccine. This chain links TRBV6-5 with TRBJ2-3, with D unclear. CDR3 bases: TGTGCCAGCAGTTACTCGGAGAGCTCTAGCACAGATACGCAGTATTTT. It yields the protein CASSYSESSSTDTQYF.